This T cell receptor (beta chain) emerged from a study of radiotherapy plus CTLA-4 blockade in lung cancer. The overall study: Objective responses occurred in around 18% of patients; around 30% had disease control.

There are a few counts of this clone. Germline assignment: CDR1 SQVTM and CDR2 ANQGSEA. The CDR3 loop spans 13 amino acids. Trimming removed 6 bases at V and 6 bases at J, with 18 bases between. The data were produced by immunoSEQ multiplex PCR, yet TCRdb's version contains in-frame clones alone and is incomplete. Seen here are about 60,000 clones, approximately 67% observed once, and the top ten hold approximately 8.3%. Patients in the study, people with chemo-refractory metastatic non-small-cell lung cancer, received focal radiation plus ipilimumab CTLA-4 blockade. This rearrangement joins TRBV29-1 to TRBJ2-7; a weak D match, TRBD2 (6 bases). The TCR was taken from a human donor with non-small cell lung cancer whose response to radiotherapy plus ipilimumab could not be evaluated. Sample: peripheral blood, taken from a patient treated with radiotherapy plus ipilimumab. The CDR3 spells CSVNGGSESEQYF. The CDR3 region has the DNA TGCAGCGTAAATGGGGGGAGCGAATCCGAGCAGTACTTC.